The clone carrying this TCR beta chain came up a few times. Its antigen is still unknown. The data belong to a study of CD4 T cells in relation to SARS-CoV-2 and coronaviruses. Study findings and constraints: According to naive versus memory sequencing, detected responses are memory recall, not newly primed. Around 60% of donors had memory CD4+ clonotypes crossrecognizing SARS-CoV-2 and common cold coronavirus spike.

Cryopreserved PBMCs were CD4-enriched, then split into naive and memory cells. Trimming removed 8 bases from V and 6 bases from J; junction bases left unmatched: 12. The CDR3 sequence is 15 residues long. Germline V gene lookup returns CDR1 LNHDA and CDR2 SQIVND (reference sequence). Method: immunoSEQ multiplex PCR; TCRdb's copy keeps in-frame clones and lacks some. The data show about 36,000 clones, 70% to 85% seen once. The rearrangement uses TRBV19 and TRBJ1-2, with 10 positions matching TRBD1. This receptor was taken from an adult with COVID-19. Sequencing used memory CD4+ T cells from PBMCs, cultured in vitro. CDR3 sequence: CASSTLGTGADGYTF. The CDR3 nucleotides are TGTGCCAGTTCCACGTTGGGGACAGGGGCCGATGGCTACACCTTC.